This T cell receptor (beta chain) was observed in a study of metastatic and nonmetastatic thyroid tumors. The wider study: Comparison of repertoires was carried out across blood and tumor or nodule tissue from malignant and benign thyroid patients. Whole-study findings and limits: Significantly greater TCR beta diversity was reportedly found in malignant thyroid tumors than in benign nodules (in blood and tumor).

In the original workflow: Clinicopathological groups of papillary thyroid cancer showed CDR3 differences that were used to build a distant-metastasis classifier. TCRdb reprocessed the PCR reads via MiXCR. The V and J calls follow TCRdb's processing rather than the paper's. Of roughly 90,000 clones listed, 14% to 15% are singletons. None of the patients had undergone any treatment ahead of thyroid surgery. This clone turned up a few times. Antigen: not known. The sequence was collected from a female donor with papillary thyroid cancer or a benign thyroid nodule (not recorded which). Some clones in this sample may be carry-over from other donors' samples. The sequenced sample consisted of blood.

This CDR3 reads CATSRDWNFQGGYTF. The CDR3 bases are TGTGCCACCAGCAGAGATTGGAACTTCCAAGGGGGCTACACCTTC. The gene calls are TRBV15 and TRBJ1-2; D is ambiguous. The V gene's germline CDR1 is LNHNV and CDR2 YYDKDF (reference sequence). The CDR3 consists of 15 residues. Trimming removed 0 bases at V and 8 bases at J, with 16 bases between. The full variable domain, with the rest looked up from reference TRBV15 and TRBJ1-2, is DAMVIQNPRYQVTQFGKPVTLSCSQTLNHNVMYWYQQKSSQAPKLLFHYYDKDFNNEADTPDNFQSRRPNTSFCFLDIRSPGLGDTAMYLCATSRDWNFQGGYTFGSGTRLTVV.